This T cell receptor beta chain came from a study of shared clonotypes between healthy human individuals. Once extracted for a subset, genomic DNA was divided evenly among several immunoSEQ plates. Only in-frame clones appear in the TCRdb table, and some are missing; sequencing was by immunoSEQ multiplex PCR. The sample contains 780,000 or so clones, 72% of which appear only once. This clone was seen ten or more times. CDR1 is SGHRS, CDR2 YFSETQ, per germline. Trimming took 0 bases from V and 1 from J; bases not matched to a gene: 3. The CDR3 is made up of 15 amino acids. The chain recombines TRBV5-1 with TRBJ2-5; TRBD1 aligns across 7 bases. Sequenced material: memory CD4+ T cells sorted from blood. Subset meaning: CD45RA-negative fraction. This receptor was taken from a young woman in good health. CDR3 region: CASSLAPGGQETQYF. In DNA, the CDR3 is TGCGCCAGCAGCTTGGCCCCAGGGGGCCAAGAGACCCAGTACTTC.